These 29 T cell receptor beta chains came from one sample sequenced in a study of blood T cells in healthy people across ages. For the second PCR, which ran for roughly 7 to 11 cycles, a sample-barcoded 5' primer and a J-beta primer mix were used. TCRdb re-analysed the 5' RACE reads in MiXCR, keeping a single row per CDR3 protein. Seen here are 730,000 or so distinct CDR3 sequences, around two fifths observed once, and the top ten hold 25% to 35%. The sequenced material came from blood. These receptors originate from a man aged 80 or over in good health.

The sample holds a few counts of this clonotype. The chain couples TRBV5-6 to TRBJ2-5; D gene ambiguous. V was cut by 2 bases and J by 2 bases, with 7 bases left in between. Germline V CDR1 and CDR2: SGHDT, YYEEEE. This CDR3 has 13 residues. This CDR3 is CASSFSDQETQYF. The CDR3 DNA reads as TGTGCCAGCAGCTTTTCAGATCAAGAGACCCAGTACTTC.

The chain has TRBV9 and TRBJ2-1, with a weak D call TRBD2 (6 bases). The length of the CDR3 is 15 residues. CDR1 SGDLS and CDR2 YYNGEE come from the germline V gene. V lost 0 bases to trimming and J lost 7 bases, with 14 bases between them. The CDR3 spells CASSVGGLPLNEQFF. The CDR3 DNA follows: TGTGCCAGCAGCGTAGGGGGACTCCCACTGAATGAGCAGTTCTTC.

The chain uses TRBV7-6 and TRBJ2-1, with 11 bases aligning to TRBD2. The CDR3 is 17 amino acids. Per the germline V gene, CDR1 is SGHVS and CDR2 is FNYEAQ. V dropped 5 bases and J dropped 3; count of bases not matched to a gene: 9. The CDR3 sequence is CASSTSSGRAIYNEQFF. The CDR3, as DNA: TGTGCCAGCAGCACCAGTAGCGGGAGGGCCATCTACAATGAGCAGTTCTTC.

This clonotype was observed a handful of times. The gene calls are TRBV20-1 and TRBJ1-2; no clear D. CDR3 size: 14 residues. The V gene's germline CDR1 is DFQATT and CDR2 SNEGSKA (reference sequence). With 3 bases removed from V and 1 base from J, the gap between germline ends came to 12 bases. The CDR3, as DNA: TGCAGTGCTAGCTCCAGTGGGGTTAACTATGGCTACACCTTC. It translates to CSASSSGVNYGYTF.

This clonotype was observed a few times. CDR3 sequence reads: CAISDVTGAVEQYF. The DNA for the CDR3 is TGTGCCATCAGTGATGTGACAGGGGCGGTGGAGCAGTACTTC. The chain links TRBV10-3 to TRBJ2-7; TRBD1 aligns across 8 bases. This CDR3 has 14 amino acids. Germline CDR1 reads ENHRY; CDR2 reads SYGVKD. Germline trimming cut 3 bases from V and 7 bases from J; bases unmatched to any gene: 8.

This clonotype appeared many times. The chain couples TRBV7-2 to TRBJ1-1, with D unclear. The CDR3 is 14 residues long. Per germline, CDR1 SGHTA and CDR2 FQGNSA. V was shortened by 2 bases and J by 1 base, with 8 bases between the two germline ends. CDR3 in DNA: TGTGCCAGCAGCTTAACGGCAGGGAACACTGAAGCTTTCTTT. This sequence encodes CASSLTAGNTEAFF.

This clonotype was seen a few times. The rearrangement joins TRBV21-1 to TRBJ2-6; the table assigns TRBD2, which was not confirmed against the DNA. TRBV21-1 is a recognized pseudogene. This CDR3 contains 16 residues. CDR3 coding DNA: TGTGCCAGCAGCTTCGTAGCGGGTACTGGGGCCAACGTCCTGACTTTC. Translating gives CASSFVAGTGANVLTF.

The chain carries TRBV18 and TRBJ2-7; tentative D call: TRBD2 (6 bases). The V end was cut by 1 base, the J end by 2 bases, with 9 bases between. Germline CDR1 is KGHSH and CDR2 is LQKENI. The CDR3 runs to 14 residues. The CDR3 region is CASSPLAVTYEQYF. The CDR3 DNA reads TGTGCCAGCTCACCACTAGCGGTTACCTACGAGCAGTACTTC.

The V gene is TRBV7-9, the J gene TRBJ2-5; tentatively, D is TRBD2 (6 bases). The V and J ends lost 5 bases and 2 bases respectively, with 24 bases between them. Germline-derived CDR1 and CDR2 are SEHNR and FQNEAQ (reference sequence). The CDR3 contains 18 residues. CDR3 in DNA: TGTGCCAGCAGCCTGGCCGGTCGTTCTAGCGATAGACAAGAGACCCAGTACTTC. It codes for CASSLAGRSSDRQETQYF.

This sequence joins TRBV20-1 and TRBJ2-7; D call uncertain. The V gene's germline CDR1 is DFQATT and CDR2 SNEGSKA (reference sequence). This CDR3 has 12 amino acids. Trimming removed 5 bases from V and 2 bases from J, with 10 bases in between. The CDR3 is CSAQSSTYEQYF. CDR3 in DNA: TGCAGTGCTCAATCTTCCACCTACGAGCAGTACTTC.

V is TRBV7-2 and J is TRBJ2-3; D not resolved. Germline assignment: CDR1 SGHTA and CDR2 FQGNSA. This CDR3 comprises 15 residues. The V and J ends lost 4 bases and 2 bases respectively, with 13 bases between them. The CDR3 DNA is TGTGCCAGCAGCTGGAATGTCAAATCCACAGATACGCAGTATTTT. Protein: CASSWNVKSTDTQYF.

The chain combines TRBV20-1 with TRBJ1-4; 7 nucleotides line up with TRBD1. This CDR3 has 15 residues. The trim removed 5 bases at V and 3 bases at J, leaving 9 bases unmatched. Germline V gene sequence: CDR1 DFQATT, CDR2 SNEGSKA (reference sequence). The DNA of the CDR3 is TGCAGTGCTCCTCCGGGACAGCCTCCTAATGAAAAACTGTTTTTT. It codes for CSAPPGQPPNEKLFF.

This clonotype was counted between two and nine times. The DNA for the CDR3 is TGTGCCAGCAGTTTGGGATGGGAGCAGTTCTTC. This encodes CASSLGWEQFF. J is TRBJ2-1 and V is TRBV12-3 or TRBV12-4; D is ambiguous. The CDR3 sequence is 11 residues long. V was cut by 3 bases and J by 10 bases, with 7 bases left in between.

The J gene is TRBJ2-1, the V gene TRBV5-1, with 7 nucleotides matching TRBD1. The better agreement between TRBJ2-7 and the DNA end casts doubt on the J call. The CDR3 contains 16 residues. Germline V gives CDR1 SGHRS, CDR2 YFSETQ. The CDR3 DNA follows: TGCGCCAGCAGCTGGCCAGGGACAGACTCCTACAATGAGCAGTACTTC. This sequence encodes CASSWPGTDSYNEQYF.

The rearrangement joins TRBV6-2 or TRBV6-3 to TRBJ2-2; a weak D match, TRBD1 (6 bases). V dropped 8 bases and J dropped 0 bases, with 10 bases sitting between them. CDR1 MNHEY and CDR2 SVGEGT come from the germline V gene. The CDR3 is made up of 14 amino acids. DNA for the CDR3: TGTGCCAGCGGCACAGGGTCGAACACCGGGGAGCTGTTTTTT. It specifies CASGTGSNTGELFF.

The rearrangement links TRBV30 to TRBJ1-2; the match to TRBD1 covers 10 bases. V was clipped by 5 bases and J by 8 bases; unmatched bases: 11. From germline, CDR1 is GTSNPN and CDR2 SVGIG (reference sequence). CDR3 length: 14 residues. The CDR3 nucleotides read TGTGCCTGGGGCCTCCGGGACAGGGGATCGGGCTACACCTTC. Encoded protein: CAWGLRDRGSGYTF.

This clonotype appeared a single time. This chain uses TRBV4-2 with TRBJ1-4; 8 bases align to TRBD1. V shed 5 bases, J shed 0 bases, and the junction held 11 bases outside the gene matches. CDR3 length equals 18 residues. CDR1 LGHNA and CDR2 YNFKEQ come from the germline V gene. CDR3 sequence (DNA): TGTGCCAGCAGCTTACAAGCCCACAGGGGGACAACTAATGAAAAACTGTTTTTT. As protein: CASSLQAHRGTTNEKLFF.

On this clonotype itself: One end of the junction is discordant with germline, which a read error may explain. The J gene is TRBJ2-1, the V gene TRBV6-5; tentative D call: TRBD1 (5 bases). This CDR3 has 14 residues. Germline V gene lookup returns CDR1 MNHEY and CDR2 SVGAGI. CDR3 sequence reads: CASNPPGSFNEQFF. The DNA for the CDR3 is TGTGCCAGCAATCCCCCAGGGTCCTTCAATGAGCAGTTCTTC.

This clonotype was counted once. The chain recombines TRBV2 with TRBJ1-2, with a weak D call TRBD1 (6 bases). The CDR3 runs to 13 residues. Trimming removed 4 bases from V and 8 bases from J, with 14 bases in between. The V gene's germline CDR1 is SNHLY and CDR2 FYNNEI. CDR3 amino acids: CASSVSVTGGYTF. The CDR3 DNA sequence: TGTGCCAGCAGTGTATCGGTCACAGGGGGCTACACCTTC. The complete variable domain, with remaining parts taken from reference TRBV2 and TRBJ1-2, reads EPEVTQTPSHQVTQMGQEVILRCVPISNHLYFYWYRQILGQKVEFLVSFYNNEISEKSEIFDDQFSVERPDGSNFTLKIRSTKLEDSAMYFCASSVSVTGGYTFGSGTRLTVV.

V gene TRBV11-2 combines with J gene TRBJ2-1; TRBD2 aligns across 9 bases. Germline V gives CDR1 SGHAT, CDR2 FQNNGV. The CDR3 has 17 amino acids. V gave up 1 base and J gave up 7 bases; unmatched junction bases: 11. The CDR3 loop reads CASSLALASGVRNEQFF. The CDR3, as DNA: TGTGCCAGCAGCTTAGCCCTGGCTAGCGGGGTAAGAAATGAGCAGTTCTTC.

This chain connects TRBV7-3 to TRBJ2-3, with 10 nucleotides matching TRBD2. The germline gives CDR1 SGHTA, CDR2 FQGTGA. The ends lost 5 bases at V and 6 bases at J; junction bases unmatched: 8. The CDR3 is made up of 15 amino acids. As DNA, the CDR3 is TGTGCCAGCAGCGACCCGGGACTAGCGTCTGATACGCAGTATTTT. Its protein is CASSDPGLASDTQYF.

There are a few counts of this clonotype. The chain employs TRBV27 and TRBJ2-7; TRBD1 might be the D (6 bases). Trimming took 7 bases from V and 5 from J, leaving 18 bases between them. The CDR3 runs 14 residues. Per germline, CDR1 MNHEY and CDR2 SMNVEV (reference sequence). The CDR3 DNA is TGTGCCAGCACCTCACACAGGGCTTGGGACGAGCAGTACTTC. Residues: CASTSHRAWDEQYF.

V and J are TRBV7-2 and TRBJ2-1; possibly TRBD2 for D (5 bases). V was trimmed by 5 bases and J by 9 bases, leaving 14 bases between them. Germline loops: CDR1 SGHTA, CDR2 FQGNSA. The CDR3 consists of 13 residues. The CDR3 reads CASSRRREGEQFF. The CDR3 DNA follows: TGTGCCAGCAGCCGGCGGAGAGAGGGTGAGCAGTTCTTC.

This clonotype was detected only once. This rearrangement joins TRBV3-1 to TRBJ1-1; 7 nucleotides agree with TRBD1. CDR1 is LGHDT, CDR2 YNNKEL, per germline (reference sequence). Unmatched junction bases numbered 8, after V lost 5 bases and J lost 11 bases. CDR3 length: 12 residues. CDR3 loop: CASSTQTGFAFF. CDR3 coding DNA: TGTGCCAGCAGCACGCAGACAGGGTTCGCTTTCTTT.

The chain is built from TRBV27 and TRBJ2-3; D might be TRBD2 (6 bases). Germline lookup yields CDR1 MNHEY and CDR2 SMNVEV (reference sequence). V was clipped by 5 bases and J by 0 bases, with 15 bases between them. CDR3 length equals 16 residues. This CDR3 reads CASSPLGGASTDTQYF. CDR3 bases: TGTGCCAGCAGTCCACTGGGCGGGGCCAGCACAGATACGCAGTATTTT.

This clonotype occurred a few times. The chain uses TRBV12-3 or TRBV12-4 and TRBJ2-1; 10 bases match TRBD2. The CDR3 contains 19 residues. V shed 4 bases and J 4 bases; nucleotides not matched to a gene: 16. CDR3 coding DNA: TGTGCCAGCAGTTATACCAGCGGGGGGGCCGCGATTCCATACAATGAGCAGTTCTTC. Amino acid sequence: CASSYTSGGAAIPYNEQFF.

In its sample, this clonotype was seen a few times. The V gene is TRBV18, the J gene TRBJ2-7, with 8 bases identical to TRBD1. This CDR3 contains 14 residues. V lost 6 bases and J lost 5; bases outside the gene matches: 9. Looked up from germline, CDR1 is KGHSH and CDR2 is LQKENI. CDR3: CASSRQGLGDEQYF. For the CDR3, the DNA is TGTGCCAGCTCGCGACAGGGGCTAGGCGACGAGCAGTACTTC.

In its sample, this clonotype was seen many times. The CDR3: CASSQEKQGSNYGYTF. The CDR3 DNA is TGTGCCAGCAGCCAGGAAAAACAGGGATCCAACTATGGCTACACCTTC. The chain combines TRBV4-2 with TRBJ1-2; perhaps TRBD1 as D (6 bases). CDR3 length: 16 residues. V lost 3 bases and J 2 bases, leaving 16 bases between the germline ends. The V gene's germline CDR1 is LGHNA and CDR2 YNFKEQ.

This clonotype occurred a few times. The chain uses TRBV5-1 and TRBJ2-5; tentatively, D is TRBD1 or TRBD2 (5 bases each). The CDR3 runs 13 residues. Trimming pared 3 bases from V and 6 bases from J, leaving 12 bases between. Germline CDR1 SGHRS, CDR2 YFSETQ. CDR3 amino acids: CASSYEKGQTQYF. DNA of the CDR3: TGCGCCAGCAGCTACGAAAAGGGACAGACCCAGTACTTC.